This TCR beta chain comes out of a study of response to subunit inactivated influenza vaccine. This clonotype was detected only once. Using its own MiXCR run on the RT-PCR reads, TCRdb lists one record per CDR3 protein. The sample holds roughly 550,000 distinct CDR3 sequences, under 30% seen once. This CDR3 spans 14 amino acids. The germline gives CDR1 SGHRS, CDR2 YFSETQ. The J segment lost 3 bases and the V segment lost 5 bases, leaving 6 bases of the junction unmatched. These data were likewise used in another study, on T cells expressing NK-cell markers. That work states: A 5'RACE template switching approach incorporating UMIs was used to make TCR beta cDNA.

The chain links TRBV5-1 to TRBJ2-7; TRBD1 agrees at 9 bases. The material was CD4+ T cells sorted from PBMCs, obtained 12 days after vaccination. The clonotype comes from a man in his fifties or sixties who received an inactivated influenza vaccine. CDR3 region: CASSPPGQGYEQYF. CDR3 nucleotide sequence: TGCGCCAGCAGTCCACCGGGACAGGGCTACGAGCAGTACTTC.